This T cell receptor beta chain was obtained from a study of T cell repertoires in cytomegalovirus infection (dated by TCRdb to about 2019). General notes on the study: The peptide stimulations were aimed at well-studied HLA-B-restricted epitopes as well as recently identified HLA-C-restricted CMV epitopes, whose presentation resists viral immunomodulation. Donor HLA type was relevant to the analysis, because carriage of CMV infection together with the matching HLA type was indicated by public TCR beta signatures.

The table lists this clonotype with a few counts. Its antigen is not yet known. Per-base qualities were not stored, and no clone one base away is much larger. The label giving this sample's treatment or condition can be read as: in vitro stimulation with specific CMV peptide epitopes to enrich CMV-specific T cells. Findings and caveats that apply to the study as a whole: In the ex vivo response, HLA-C-restricted CMV-specific TCR beta clonotypes were dominant, and in two of eight donors the single most frequent clonotype came from this HLA-C-restricted group. In both this cohort and an independent cohort of some 380 donors, the cumulative frequency of public TCR beta family members distinguished carriers of CMV infection plus the relevant HLA type.

Counted from cysteine to phenylalanine, this CDR3 has 14 amino acids. Solely the CDR3 DNA is kept, with 42 bases framed from the first base. CDR1 and CDR2 were assigned from the germline V gene as SGHRS and YFSETQ. V trim: 4 bases; J trim: 8 bases; unmatched bases: 5. This sample was sequenced with an Illumina HiSeq 1500. The public reads were quality trimmed at Q25 with fastp and then assembled into clones with MiXCR by TCRdb, keeping productive beta chains. Each CDR3 protein gets just one entry, which takes the most common genes and DNA from the rows behind it. The sample table lists about 480,000 distinct CDR3 sequences, about 33% of them with a count of one. Roughly a sixth of the sample belongs to the ten largest clones.

The chain uses TRBV5-1 and TRBJ2-3, and 12 junction bases match TRBD2. The sample was cultured PBMCs, taken from culture after CMV antigen stimulation. This receptor was taken from a human donor in good health (CMV status not recorded). Some clones in this sample may be carry-over from other donors' samples. The bases read TGCGCCAGCAGCGCAGGGACTAGCGGGTCTACGCAGTATTTT. This translates into CASSAGTSGSTQYF.